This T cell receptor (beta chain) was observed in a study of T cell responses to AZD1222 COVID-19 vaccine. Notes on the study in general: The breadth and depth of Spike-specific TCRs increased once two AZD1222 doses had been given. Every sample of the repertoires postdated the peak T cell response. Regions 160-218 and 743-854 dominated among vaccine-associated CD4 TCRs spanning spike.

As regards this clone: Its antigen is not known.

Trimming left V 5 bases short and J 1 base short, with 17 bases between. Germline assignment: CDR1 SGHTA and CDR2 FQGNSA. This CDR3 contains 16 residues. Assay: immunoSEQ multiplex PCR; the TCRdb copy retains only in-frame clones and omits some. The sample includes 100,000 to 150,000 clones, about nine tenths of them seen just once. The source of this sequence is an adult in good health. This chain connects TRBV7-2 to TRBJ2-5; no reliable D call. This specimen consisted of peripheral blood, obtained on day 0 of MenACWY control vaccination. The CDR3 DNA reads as TGTGCCAGCAGCCCGTACGTGCGTCAGCTCCAAGAGACCCAGTACTTC. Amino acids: CASSPYVRQLQETQYF.